This is a list of T cell receptor beta chains from one sample in a study of read filtering for tumor transcriptome and immune sequencing. TCRdb re-called the reads through MiXCR, storing one row per CDR3 protein. The sample lists roughly 41,000 distinct CDR3 sequences, roughly 13% occurring once. The sample comprised a population of CD138-negative cells sorted from bone marrow. These receptors were collected from a donor at least 40 years old with multiple myeloma. The CDR3 runs from the conserved cysteine through the conserved F or W. A D gene is named only where the DNA matches it firmly. Clone size, where shown, is once, few, many, or a class for clones that have expanded.

TRBV29-1	.	TRBJ2-1	many	TGCAGCGGTGGGATAGGGCATGAGCAGTTCTTC	CSGGIGHEQFF
TRBV5-1	.	TRBJ2-1	.	TGCGCCAGCAGCTTAGCAGTCTACAATGAGCAGCTCTTC	CASSLAVYNEQLF
TRBV19	.	TRBJ1-5	many	TGTGCCAGTAGTATCGGTCGGAAGCCGAATCAGCCCCAGCATTTT	CASSIGRKPNQPQHF
TRBV29-1	TRBD1	TRBJ2-2	.	TGCGGCGTTTCCGGGACAGCGAACACCGGGGAGCTGCTTTTT	CGVSGTANTGELLF
TRBV7-9	.	TRBJ2-7	.	TGTGCCAGCAGCCCGCAGACTGAGCAGTACTTC	CASSPQTEQYF
TRBV7-9	TRBD2	TRBJ2-1	many	TGTGCCAGCAGCTTAATGGGGCTAGCGGGTTACAATGAGCAGTTCTTC	CASSLMGLAGYNEQFF
TRBV19	.	TRBJ2-1	many	TGTGCCAGTACCGCAAAGGCAGGCGCCCTAAACAATGAGCAGTTCTTC	CASTAKAGALNNEQFF
TRBV7-8	.	TRBJ2-1	many	TGTGCCAGCAGCTTAACGACTAGTGCCTACAATGAGCAGTTCTTC	CASSLTTSAYNEQFF
TRBV7-2	TRBD2	TRBJ2-7	many	TGTGCCAGCAGCTCCTTGGGACTAGCGATATCCTACGAGCAGTACTTC	CASSSLGLAISYEQYF
TRBV12-3/TRBV12-4	.	TRBJ1-4	many	TGTGCCAGCAGTTTTACGGAGCTTAATGAAAAACTGTTTTTT	CASSFTELNEKLFF
TRBV5-4	TRBD2	TRBJ2-3	.	TGTGCCGGCAGCTTTGGGACGGGAGGCGCCACAGATACGCAGTATTTT	CAGSFGTGGATDTQYF
TRBV19	.	TRBJ2-2	many	TGTGCCAGTAGTATAGTATTACCACTTTCCGCGAACACCGGGGAGCTGTTTTTT	CASSIVLPLSANTGELFF
TRBV30	.	TRBJ2-7	many	TGTGCCTTGGACCTCCGCACCGAGCAGTACTTC	CALDLRTEQYF
TRBV29-1	.	TRBJ2-3	many	TGCAGCGTTGACAGGACAGTCGGGGCCGGTACGCAGTATTTT	CSVDRTVGAGTQYF
TRBV20-1	TRBD1	TRBJ2-3	many	TGCAGTGAAACCACAGGGGTGGCAGATACGCAGTATTTT	CSETTGVADTQYF
TRBV29-1	.	TRBJ2-1	many	TGCAGCGCCTCGACTGGGGTGGGTGGTAATGAGCAGTTCTTC	CSASTGVGGNEQFF
TRBV7-2	.	TRBJ2-5	.	TGTGCCAGCAGCTTAGGCACCGGGGAGACCCAGTACTTC	CASSLGTGETQYF
TRBV20-1	.	TRBJ2-1	many	TGCAGTGCTAGAGAGGGAGTTTTTGAGCAGTTCTTC	CSAREGVFEQFF
TRBV23-1	TRBD2	TRBJ2-3	.	TGCGCCAGCAGTCCCAACAGGATCCAGACTAGCGGGAAGTGCACAGATACGCAGTATTTT	CASSPNRIQTSGKCTDTQYF
TRBV7-3	.	TRBJ2-3	many	TGTGCCAGCAGCATGCAAGAAAACCTGGCAGATACGCAGTATTTT	CASSMQENLADTQYF
TRBV7-7	.	TRBJ2-1	many	TGTGCTAGCAGCTTAGGTGCTAGCTCCTACAATGAGCAGTTCTTC	CASSLGASSYNEQFF
TRBV7-2	.	TRBJ1-1	many	TGTGCCAGCAGCTCGGGTATGAACACTGAAGCTTTCTTT	CASSSGMNTEAFF
TRBV5-6	TRBD2	TRBJ2-1	many	TGTGCCAGCAGCCTCGGACTAGCGGGAGACAGTGAGCAGTTCTTC	CASSLGLAGDSEQFF
TRBV28	.	TRBJ2-1	many	TGTGCCAGCTGGGGTAGCGCCTACAATGAGCAGTTCTTC	CASWGSAYNEQFF
TRBV12-3/TRBV12-4	.	TRBJ1-5	many	TGTGCCAGCAGTCCCAGGACGGGGGGAAATCAGCCCCAGCATTTT	CASSPRTGGNQPQHF
TRBV7-3	TRBD2	TRBJ2-1	.	TGTGCCAGCAGCTTAACGGGAGCGGGAGGGCCGGAGAATGAGCAGTTCTTC	CASSLTGAGGPENEQFF
TRBV9	.	TRBJ1-3	many	TGTGCCAGCAGCGTAGATACAGGGACTGGAAACACCATATATTTT	CASSVDTGTGNTIYF